Here is one TCR beta chain with its context. The antigen remains unidentified. Alongside a J-beta primer mix, a sample-barcoded 5' primer served in a second PCR lasting about 7 to 11 cycles. The study obtained at least 3 million CDR3-containing paired-end reads from every sample. TCRdb passed the 5' RACE reads through MiXCR, listing each CDR3 protein once. The data show 1.5 million to 2 million distinct CDR3 sequences, around 42% seen once. This sample stems from a study of blood T cells in healthy people across ages. Study context: About one barcoded beta molecule per two T cells was the capture yield of template switching.

V shed 4 bases and J shed 7 bases, with 20 bases lying between them. Looked up from germline, CDR1 is SGHTA and CDR2 is FQGNSA. This CDR3 is 16 amino acids long. Study-level results: The long-lived group displayed more naive CD4+ cells, plus higher diversity, than the aged donors did.

What was sequenced was blood. The receptor comes from a human donor in good health. The V gene is TRBV7-2, the J gene TRBJ1-5; D is possibly TRBD1 (6 bases). The CDR3 protein is CASSSQLQGWGQPQHF. The CDR3 nucleotides are TGTGCCAGCAGCTCTCAACTACAGGGTTGGGGGCAGCCCCAGCATTTT.